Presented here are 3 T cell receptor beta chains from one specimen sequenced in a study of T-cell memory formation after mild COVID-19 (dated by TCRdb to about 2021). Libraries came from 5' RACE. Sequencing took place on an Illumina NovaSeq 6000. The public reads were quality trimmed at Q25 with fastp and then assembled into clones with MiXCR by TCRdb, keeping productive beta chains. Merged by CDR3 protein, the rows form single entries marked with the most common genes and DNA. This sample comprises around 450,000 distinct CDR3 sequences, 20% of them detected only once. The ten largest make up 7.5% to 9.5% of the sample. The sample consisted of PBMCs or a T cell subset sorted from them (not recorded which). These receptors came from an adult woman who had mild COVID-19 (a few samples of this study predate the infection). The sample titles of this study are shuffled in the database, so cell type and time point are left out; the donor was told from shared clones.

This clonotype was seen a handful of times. The CDR3 reads CSVTLVGAGYTF. DNA for the CDR3: TGCAGCGTCACATTGGTCGGCGCGGGCTACACCTTC. This chain connects TRBV29-1 to TRBJ1-2; D ambiguous. CDR3 size: 12 residues. With 6 bases removed from V and 8 bases from J, the gap between germline ends came to 16 bases. In germline, CDR1 is SQVTM, CDR2 ANQGSEA. The variable domain in full, completed from reference TRBV29-1 and TRBJ1-2, reads SAVISQKPSRDICQRGTSLTIQCQVDSQVTMMFWYRQQPGQSLTLIATANQGSEATYESGFVIDKFPISRPNLTFSTLTVSNMSPEDSSIYLCSVTLVGAGYTFGSGTRLTVV.

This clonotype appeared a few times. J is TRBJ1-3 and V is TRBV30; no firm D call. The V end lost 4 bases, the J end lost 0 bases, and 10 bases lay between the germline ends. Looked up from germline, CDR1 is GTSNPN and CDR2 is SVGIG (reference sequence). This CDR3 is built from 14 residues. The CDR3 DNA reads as TGTGCCTGGAAAAGCAACCGCTCTGGAAACACCATATATTTT. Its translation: CAWKSNRSGNTIYF. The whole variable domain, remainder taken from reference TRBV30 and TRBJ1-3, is SQTIHQWPATLVQPVGSPLSLECTVEGTSNPNLYWYRQAAGRGLQLLFYSVGIGQISSEVPQNLSASRPQDRQFILSSKKLLLSDSGFYLCAWKSNRSGNTIYFGEGSWLTVV.

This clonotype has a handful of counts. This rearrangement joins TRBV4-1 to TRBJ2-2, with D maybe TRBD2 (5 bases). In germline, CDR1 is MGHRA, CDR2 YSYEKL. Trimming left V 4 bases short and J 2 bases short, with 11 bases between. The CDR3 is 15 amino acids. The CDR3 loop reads CASSPSGSNTGELFF. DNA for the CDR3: TGCGCCAGCAGCCCCTCGGGGTCTAACACCGGGGAGCTGTTTTTT.